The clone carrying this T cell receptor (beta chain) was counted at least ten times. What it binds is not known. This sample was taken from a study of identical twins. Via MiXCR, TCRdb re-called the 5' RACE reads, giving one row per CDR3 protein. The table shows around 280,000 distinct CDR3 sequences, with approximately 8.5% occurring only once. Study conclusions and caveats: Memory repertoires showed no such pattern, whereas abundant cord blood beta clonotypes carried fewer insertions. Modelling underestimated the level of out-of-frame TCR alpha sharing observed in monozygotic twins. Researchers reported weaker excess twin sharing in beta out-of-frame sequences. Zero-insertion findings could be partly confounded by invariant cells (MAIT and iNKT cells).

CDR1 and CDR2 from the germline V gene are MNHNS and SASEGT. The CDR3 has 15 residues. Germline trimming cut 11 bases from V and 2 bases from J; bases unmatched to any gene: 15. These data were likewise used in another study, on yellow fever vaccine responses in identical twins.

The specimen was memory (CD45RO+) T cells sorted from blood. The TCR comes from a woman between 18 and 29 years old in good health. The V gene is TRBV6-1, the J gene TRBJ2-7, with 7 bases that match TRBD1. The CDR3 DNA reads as TGTGCCTTCGTAAAAGGGACAGAAAGAGCCTACGAGCAGTACGTC. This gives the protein CAFVKGTERAYEQYV.